Below, 8 T cell receptor beta chains from the same sample are listed, as sequenced in a study of CD8+CD57+ T cells in acquired aplastic anemia. Genomic DNA was employed as the template in profiling TCR beta VDJ and CDR3. TCRdb re-called the reads through MiXCR, storing one row per CDR3 protein. The table shows 150,000 or so distinct CDR3 sequences, with just under 65% occurring only once. The specimen sequenced was sorted CD4+, CD8+, or CD8+CD57+ T cells (not recorded which) from PBMCs. The receptors here all came from a human donor in good health.

V and J are TRBV7-6 and TRBJ2-3, with D tentatively TRBD2 (6 bases). Germline V lookup: CDR1 SGHVS, CDR2 FNYEAQ. The CDR3 loop spans 15 amino acids. V lost 1 base and J lost 5, with 13 bases in between. The CDR3 region is CASSLGASDGDTQYF. The CDR3 DNA follows: TGTGCCAGCAGCTTAGGGGCTAGCGATGGAGATACGCAGTATTTT. Full variable domain (missing parts from reference TRBV7-6 and TRBJ2-3): GAGVSQSPRYKVTKRGQDVALRCDPISGHVSLYWYRQALGQGPEFLTYFNYEAQQDKSGLPNDRFSAERPEGSISTLTIQRTEQRDSAMYRCASSLGASDGDTQYFGPGTRLTVL.

The chain carries TRBV24-1 and TRBJ1-3, with 10 positions matching TRBD1. The junction had 13 bases not matched to a gene; V was cut back by 6 bases and J by 0 bases. Germline lookup yields CDR1 KGHDR and CDR2 SFDVKD. This CDR3 is 19 amino acids long. CDR3 region: CATSRPGQGILSSGNTIYF. The DNA for the CDR3 is TGTGCCACCAGTCGCCCGGGACAGGGGATTCTGAGCTCTGGAAACACCATATATTTT.

Points on this clonotype: One junction end does not reproduce the germline sequence, and a read error may be involved. The chain links TRBV20-1 to TRBJ1-2, with D unclear. The CDR3 is 12 residues long. CDR1 and CDR2 from the germline V gene are DFQATT and SNEGSKA (reference sequence). CDR3 coding DNA: TGCAGTGCTAGAGATAGGCACTATGGCTACGCCTTC. This sequence encodes CSARDRHYGYAF.

V is TRBV6-5 and J is TRBJ1-2; D not certain. Germline V gives CDR1 MNHEY, CDR2 SVGAGI. The CDR3 loop spans 13 amino acids. Between the trimmed V and J ends, which lost 6 bases and 4 bases, there was a span of 12 bases. As DNA, the CDR3 is TGTGCCAGCAGACCTCCCTGGAGCTATGGCTACACCTTC. This sequence encodes CASRPPWSYGYTF.

A few counts support this clonotype. This chain joins TRBV12-3 or TRBV12-4 and TRBJ2-1; 8 nucleotides match TRBD2. The length of the CDR3 is 13 residues. Losses at the gene ends were 3 bases for V and 8 bases for J; bases not matched to a gene: 3. This CDR3 reads CASSLAGGDEQFF. The DNA of the CDR3 is TGTGCCAGCAGTTTGGCGGGGGGCGATGAGCAGTTCTTC.

The chain has TRBV9 and TRBJ2-7; D call uncertain. From germline, CDR1 is SGDLS and CDR2 YYNGEE. V lost 1 base and J 6 bases, leaving 14 bases between the germline ends. This CDR3 is built from 14 residues. The CDR3: CASSVLGSPSEQYF. In DNA form, the CDR3 reads TGTGCCAGCAGCGTATTGGGATCTCCCTCCGAGCAGTACTTC.

This clonotype was recorded once. V and J are TRBV12-5 and TRBJ2-3; D gene unclear. The CDR3 runs to 13 residues. The germline V gene encodes CDR1 LGHNT and CDR2 FRNRAP. V lost 2 bases to trimming and J lost 6 bases, with 9 bases between them. Here the CDR3 reads CASGLPRSDTQYF. The DNA for the CDR3 is TGTGCTAGTGGTTTGCCTCGGTCCGATACGCAGTATTTT.

The rearrangement joins TRBV10-3 to TRBJ2-5, with a possible D match to TRBD1 (5 bases). V was cut by 6 bases and J by 6 bases, with 14 bases left in between. This CDR3 contains 13 residues. Per germline, CDR1 ENHRY and CDR2 SYGVKD. The CDR3 protein is CAIRDSAQKTQYF. The CDR3 bases are TGTGCCATCAGAGACAGTGCTCAAAAGACCCAGTACTTC.